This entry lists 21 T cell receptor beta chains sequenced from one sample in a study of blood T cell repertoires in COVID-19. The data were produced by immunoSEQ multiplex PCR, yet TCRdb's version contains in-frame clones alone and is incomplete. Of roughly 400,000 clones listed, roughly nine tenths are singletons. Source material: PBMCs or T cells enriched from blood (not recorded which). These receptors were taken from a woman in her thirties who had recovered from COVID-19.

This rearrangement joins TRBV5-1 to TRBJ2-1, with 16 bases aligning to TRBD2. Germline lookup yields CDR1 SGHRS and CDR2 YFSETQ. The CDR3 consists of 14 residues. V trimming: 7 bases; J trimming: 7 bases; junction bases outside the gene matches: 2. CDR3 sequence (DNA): TGCGCCAGCGGGACTAGCGGGAGGGATAATGAGCAGTTCTTC. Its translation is CASGTSGRDNEQFF. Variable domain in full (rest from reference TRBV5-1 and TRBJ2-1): KAGVTQTPRYLIKTRGQQVTLSCSPISGHRSVSWYQQTPGQGLQFLFEYFSETQRNKGNFPGRFSGRQFSNSRSEMNVSTLELGDSALYLCASGTSGRDNEQFFGPGTRLTVL.

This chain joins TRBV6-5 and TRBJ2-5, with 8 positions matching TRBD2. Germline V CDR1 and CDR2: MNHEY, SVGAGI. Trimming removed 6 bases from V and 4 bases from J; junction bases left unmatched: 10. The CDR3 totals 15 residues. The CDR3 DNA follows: TGTGCCAGCAGGGCGGGACCTAGCGGGCGAGAGACCCAGTACTTC. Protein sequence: CASRAGPSGRETQYF.

DNA of the CDR3: TGTGCCAGCAGCTTAAATCCGGGACAGGTGAACACTGAAGCTTTCTTT. Translated: CASSLNPGQVNTEAFF. The rearrangement links TRBV11-1 to TRBJ1-1, with 8 bases lining up with TRBD1. J was trimmed by 0 bases and V by 2 bases; bases with no gene match: 5. The CDR3 totals 16 residues. Germline V lookup: CDR1 SGHAT, CDR2 FQDESV (reference sequence).

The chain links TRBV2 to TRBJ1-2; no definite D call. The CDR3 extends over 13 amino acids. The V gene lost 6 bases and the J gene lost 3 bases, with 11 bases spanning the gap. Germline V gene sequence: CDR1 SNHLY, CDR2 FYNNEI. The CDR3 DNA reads TGTGCCAGCAGACCCACAGTCGACTATGGCTACACCTTC. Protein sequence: CASRPTVDYGYTF. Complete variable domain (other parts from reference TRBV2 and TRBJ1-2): EPEVTQTPSHQVTQMGQEVILRCVPISNHLYFYWYRQILGQKVEFLVSFYNNEISEKSEIFDDQFSVERPDGSNFTLKIRSTKLEDSAMYFCASRPTVDYGYTFGSGTRLTVV.

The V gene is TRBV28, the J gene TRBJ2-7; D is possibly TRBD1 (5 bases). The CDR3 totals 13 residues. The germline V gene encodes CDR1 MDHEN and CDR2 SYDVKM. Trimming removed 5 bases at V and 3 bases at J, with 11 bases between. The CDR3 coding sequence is TGTGCCAGCAGTCGGAACAGGTTCTACGAGCAGTACTTC. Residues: CASSRNRFYEQYF. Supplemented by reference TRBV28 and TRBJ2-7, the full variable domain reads DVKVTQSSRYLVKRTGEKVFLECVQDMDHENMFWYRQDPGLGLRLIYFSYDVKMKEKGDIPEGYSVSREKKERFSLILESASTNQTSMYLCASSRNRFYEQYFGPGTRLTVT.

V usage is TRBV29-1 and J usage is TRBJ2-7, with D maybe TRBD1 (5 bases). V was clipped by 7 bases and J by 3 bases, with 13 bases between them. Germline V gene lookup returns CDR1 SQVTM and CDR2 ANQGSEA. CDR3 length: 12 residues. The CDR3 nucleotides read TGCAGCGCCTTTGGGGCGGACTACGAGCAGTACTTC. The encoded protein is CSAFGADYEQYF.

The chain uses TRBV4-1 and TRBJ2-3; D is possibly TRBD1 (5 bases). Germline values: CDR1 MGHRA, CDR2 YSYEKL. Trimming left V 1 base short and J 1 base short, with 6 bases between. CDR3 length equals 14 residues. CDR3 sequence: CASSQGGRTDTQYF. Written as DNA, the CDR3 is TGCGCCAGCAGCCAAGGGGGCCGCACAGATACGCAGTATTTT.

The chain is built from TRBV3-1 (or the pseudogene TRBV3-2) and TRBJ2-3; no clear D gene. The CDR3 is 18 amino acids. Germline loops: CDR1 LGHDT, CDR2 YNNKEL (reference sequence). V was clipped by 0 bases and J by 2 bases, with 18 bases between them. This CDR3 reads CASSQDLKQNDNTDTQYF. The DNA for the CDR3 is TGTGCCAGCAGCCAAGATTTAAAACAAAATGACAACACAGATACGCAGTATTTT.

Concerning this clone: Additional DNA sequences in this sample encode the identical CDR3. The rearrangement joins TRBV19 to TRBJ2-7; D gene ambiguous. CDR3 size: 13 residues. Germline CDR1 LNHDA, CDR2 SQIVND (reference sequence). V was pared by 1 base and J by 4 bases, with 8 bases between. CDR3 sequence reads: CASSIGAGYEQYF. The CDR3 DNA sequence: TGTGCCAGTAGTATAGGAGCAGGATACGAGCAGTACTTC.

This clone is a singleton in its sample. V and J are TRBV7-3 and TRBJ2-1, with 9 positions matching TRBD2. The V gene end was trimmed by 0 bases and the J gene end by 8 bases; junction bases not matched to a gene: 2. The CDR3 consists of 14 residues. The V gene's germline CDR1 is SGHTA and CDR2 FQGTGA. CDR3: CASSLTRTSDEQFF. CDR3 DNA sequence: TGTGCCAGCAGCTTAACCCGGACTAGCGATGAGCAGTTCTTC.

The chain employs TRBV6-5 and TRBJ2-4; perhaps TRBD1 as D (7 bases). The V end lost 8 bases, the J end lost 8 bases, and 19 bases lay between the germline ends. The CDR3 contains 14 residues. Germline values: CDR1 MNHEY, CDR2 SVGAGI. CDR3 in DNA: TGTGCCAGCTCCCTGGGGGGCCAGGGGGACATTCAGTACTTC. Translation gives CASSLGGQGDIQYF.

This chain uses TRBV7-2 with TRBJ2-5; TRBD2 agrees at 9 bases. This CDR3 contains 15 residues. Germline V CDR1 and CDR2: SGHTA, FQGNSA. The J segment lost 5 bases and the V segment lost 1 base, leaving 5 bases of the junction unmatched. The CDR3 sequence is CASSLVGLAGETQYF. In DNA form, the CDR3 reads TGTGCCAGCAGCTTAGTCGGGCTAGCGGGGGAGACCCAGTACTTC.

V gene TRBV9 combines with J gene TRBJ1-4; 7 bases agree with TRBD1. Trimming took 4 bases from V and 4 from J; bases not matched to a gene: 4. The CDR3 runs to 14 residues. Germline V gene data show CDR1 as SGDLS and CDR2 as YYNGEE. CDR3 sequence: CASSPGQVNEKLFF. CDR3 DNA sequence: TGTGCCAGCAGCCCTGGACAGGTTAATGAAAAACTGTTTTTT. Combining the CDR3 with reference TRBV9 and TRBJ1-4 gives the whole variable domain DSGVTQTPKHLITATGQRVTLRCSPRSGDLSVYWYQQSLDQGLQFLIQYYNGEERAKGNILERFSAQQFPDLHSELNLSSLELGDSALYFCASSPGQVNEKLFFGSGTQLSVL.

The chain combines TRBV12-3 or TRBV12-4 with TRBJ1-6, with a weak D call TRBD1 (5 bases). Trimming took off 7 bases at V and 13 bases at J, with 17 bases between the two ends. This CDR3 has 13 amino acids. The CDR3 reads CASTAGNLSPLHF. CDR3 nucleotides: TGTGCCAGCACAGCAGGGAATCTATCTCCCCTCCACTTT.

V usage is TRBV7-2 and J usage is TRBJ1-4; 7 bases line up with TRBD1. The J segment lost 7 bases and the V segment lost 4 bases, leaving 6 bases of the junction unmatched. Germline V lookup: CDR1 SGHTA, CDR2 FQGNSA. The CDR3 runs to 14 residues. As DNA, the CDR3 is TGTGCCAGCAGCTCGATGAAGGGGGCTGAAAAACTGTTTTTT. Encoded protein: CASSSMKGAEKLFF.

The CDR3 DNA reads as TGTGCCATCAGTGACTCGACAGGGGGAGGAGAGACCCAGTACTTC. Its protein is CAISDSTGGGETQYF. This chain connects TRBV10-3 to TRBJ2-5, with 9 positions matching TRBD1. The CDR3 runs 15 residues. Germline V lookup: CDR1 ENHRY, CDR2 SYGVKD. V lost 3 bases and J lost 4; bases outside the gene matches: 6.

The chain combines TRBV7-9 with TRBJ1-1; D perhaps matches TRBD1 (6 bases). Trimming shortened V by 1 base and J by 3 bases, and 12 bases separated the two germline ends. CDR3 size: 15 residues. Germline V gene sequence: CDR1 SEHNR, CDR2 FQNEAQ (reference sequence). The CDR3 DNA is TGTGCCAGCAGCTTAGATCCCGGGGGGCACACTGAAGCTTTCTTT. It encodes CASSLDPGGHTEAFF.

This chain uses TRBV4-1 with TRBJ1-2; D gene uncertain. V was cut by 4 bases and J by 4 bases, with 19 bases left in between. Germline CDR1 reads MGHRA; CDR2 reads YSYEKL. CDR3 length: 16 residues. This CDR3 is CASSPEKAGIFYGYTF. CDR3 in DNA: TGCGCCAGCAGCCCTGAGAAGGCGGGGATCTTCTATGGCTACACCTTC.

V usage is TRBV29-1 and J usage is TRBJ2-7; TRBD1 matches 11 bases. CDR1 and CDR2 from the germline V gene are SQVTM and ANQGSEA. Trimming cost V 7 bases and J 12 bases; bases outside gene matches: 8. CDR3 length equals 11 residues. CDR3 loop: CSAGDRGVGYF. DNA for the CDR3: TGCAGCGCCGGGGACAGGGGGGTTGGGTACTTC.

The CDR3, as DNA: TGTGCCAGCAGCCATTTCCCGGACAGGGGTGGCGGGAACACCATATATTTT. Amino acids: CASSHFPDRGGGNTIYF. The chain has TRBV28 and TRBJ1-3, with 9 bases matching TRBD1. The CDR3 spans 17 residues. Germline trimming cut 6 bases from V and 7 bases from J; bases unmatched to any gene: 16. Germline values: CDR1 MDHEN, CDR2 SYDVKM.

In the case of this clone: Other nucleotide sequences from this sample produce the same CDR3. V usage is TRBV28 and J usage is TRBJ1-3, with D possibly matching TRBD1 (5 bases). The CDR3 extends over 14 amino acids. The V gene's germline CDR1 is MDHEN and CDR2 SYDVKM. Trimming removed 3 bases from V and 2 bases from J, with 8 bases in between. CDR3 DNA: TGTGCCAGCAGTTTGGGGGGGGCTGGAAACACCATATATTTT. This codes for CASSLGGAGNTIYF.